This T cell receptor (beta chain) emerged from a study of CD8 T cells in ankylosing spondylitis. Quantitative 5'-RACE with molecular barcodes produced the TCR beta libraries. One entry per CDR3 protein results from TCRdb running MiXCR on the 5' RACE reads. The table lists roughly 670,000 distinct CDR3 sequences, around 17% of them singletons. The study's findings and limits: Disease-linked clones had a CD8+ phenotype and relatively low frequency in peripheral blood. A motif of 7 to 9 highly homologous TCR beta variants was seen as apparently characteristic of ankylosing spondylitis blood.

CDR1 MNHNS and CDR2 SASEGT come from the germline V gene. This CDR3 is built from 16 residues. V was cut by 6 bases and J by 1 base, with 18 bases left in between. A word on this clonotype: Antigen: not known.

The sample comprised blood, either unsorted or a sorted T cell fraction (not recorded which). This chain uses TRBV6-1 with TRBJ1-1; a weak D match, TRBD1 (5 bases). The TCR sequence derives from a male donor with ankylosing spondylitis. In nucleotides, the CDR3 is TGTGCCAGCAGCCCTTGGCATCAGACAGAGAACACTGAAGCTTTCTTT. Protein: CASSPWHQTENTEAFF.